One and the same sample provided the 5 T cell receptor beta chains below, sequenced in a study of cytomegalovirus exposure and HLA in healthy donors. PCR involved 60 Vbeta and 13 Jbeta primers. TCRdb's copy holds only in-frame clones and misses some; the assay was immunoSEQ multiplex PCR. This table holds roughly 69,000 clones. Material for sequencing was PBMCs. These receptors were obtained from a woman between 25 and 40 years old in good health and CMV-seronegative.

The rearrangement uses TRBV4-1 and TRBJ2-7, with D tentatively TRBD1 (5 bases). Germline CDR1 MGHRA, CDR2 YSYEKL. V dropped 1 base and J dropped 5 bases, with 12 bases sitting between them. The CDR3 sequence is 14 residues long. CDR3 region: CASSQAPDSDEQYF. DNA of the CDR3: TGCGCCAGCAGCCAAGCCCCCGACAGCGACGAGCAGTACTTC.

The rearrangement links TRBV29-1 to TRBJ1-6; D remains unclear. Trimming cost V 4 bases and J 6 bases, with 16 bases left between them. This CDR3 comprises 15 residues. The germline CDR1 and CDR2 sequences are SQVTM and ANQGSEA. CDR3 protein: CSVASVVVPNSPLHF. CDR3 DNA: TGCAGCGTTGCTTCGGTCGTCGTACCTAATTCACCCCTCCACTTT. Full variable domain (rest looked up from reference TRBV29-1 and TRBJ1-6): SAVISQKPSRDICQRGTSLTIQCQVDSQVTMMFWYRQQPGQSLTLIATANQGSEATYESGFVIDKFPISRPNLTFSTLTVSNMSPEDSSIYLCSVASVVVPNSPLHFGNGTRLTVT.

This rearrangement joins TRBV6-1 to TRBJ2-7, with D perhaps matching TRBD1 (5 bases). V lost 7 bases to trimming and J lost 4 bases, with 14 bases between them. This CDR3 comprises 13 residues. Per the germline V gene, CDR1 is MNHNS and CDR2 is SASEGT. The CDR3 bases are TGTGCCAGCACCGACAGCTCGCCTTACGAGCAGTACTTC. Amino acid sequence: CASTDSSPYEQYF.

The CDR3 sequence is CASSPGTGGNQETQYF. The CDR3 nucleotides read TGCGCCAGCAGCCCGGGGACAGGGGGTAACCAAGAGACCCAGTACTTC. The chain joins TRBV5-1 to TRBJ2-5, with 11 bases that match TRBD1. The CDR3 has 16 amino acids. Germline-derived CDR1 and CDR2 are SGHRS and YFSETQ. The J segment lost 0 bases and the V segment lost 4 bases, leaving 5 bases of the junction unmatched.

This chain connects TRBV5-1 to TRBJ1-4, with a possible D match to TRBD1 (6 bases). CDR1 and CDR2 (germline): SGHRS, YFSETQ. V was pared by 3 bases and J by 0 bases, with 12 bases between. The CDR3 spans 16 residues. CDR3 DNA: TGCGCCAGCAGCTCAAGACAGGATTCAACTAATGAAAAACTGTTTTTT. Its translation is CASSSRQDSTNEKLFF.